These T cell receptor beta chains were read from a single sample in a study of T cell repertoires in cytomegalovirus infection. A single record per CDR3 protein comes from TCRdb applying MiXCR to the reads. The sample holds some 920,000 distinct CDR3 sequences, less than 40% seen once. Antigens of these TCRs are unknown. The sequencing here drew on cultured CD8+ T cells from PBMCs, taken from culture after CMV antigen stimulation. The receptor set was obtained from a human donor in good health (CMV status not recorded). Some clones in this sample may be carry-over from other donors' samples. Each CDR3 is given with its conserved first and last residue. D genes are given only for firm matches. Some rows have no size entry. The others give once, few or many, or a class for an expanded clone.

length,J,V,D,size,DNA,CDR3
13,TRBJ1-5,TRBV11-2,.,.,TGTGCCAACAGCGAGGGGACGGCTCAGCCCCAGCATTTT,CANSEGTAQPQHF
17,TRBJ2-1,TRBV2,TRBD2,few,TGTGCCAGCAGTGAAGGGACTAGCGGACTTCCCTACAATGAGCAGTTCTTC,CASSEGTSGLPYNEQFF
15,TRBJ1-2,TRBV6-1,.,many,TGTGCCAGCAAGGTCGAGGGGGTCATCGACTATGGCTACACCTTC,CASKVEGVIDYGYTF
14,TRBJ1-2,TRBV19,.,.,TGTGCCAGTAGTATAGCTGGGGACTACTATGGCTACACCTTC,CASSIAGDYYGYTF
13,TRBJ2-2,TRBV6-2/TRBV6-3,TRBD1,.,TGTGCCAGTCTGGACAGGGGGAGAGGGGAGCTGTTTTTT,CASLDRGRGELFF
15,TRBJ1-1,TRBV28,TRBD1,.,TGTGCCGCCCGTCCCGGGACAGTAATGAACACTGAAGCTTTCTTT,CAARPGTVMNTEAFF
15,TRBJ2-3,TRBV7-9,.,.,TGTGCCAGCAGCTCCCGGGCTACCGGCACAGATACGCAGTATTTT,CASSSRATGTDTQYF
17,TRBJ1-2,TRBV7-6,.,.,TGTGCCAACAGCCTCAATGAGAGACCGGGACCCAGCTATGGCTACACCTTC,CANSLNERPGPSYGYTF
18,TRBJ1-2,TRBV4-3,TRBD1,.,TGCGCCAGCAGCGAAGGGGCGGGACAGGGTACGAGAAGGGATGGCTACACCTTC,CASSEGAGQGTRRDGYTF
15,TRBJ2-3,TRBV6-6,TRBD2,many,TGTGCCAGCAGTTACTCTGTGGGGGGGACAGATACGCAGTATTTT,CASSYSVGGTDTQYF
12,TRBJ1-1,TRBV6-1,.,.,TGTGCCACCAACACAGGGCGGACTGAAGCTTTCTTT,CATNTGRTEAFF
16,TRBJ2-5,TRBV7-8,TRBD2,few,TGTGCCAGCACCCCCACTAGCGGGGGGTCAGGGGAGACCCAGTACTTC,CASTPTSGGSGETQYF
14,TRBJ2-1,TRBV5-1,TRBD2,.,TGCGCCAGCAGCTGGACTAGCGGGGATTATGAGCAGTTCTTC,CASSWTSGDYEQFF
15,TRBJ2-1,TRBV29-1,TRBD1,.,TGCAGCGTTGCCCCACAGGGGGGCCCCTACAATGAGCAGTTCTTC,CSVAPQGGPYNEQFF
15,TRBJ1-5,TRBV6-4,TRBD1,.,TGTGCCAGCAGCCCGGACAGGGAGAAAGGTCAGCCCCAGCATTTT,CASSPDREKGQPQHF
12,TRBJ2-2,TRBV28,.,once,TGTGCCAGCAGGAAGGTAACCGGGGAGCTGTTTTTT,CASRKVTGELFF
13,TRBJ2-3,TRBV6-1,.,few,TGTGCCAGCAGTGCGGACTCCCCTGATACGCAGTATTTT,CASSADSPDTQYF
18,TRBJ2-3,TRBV6-2/TRBV6-3,TRBD2,once,TGTGCCAGCAGTTATCGTCCAGCGGGGGGGCTAATCACAGATACGCAGTATTTT,CASSYRPAGGLITDTQYF
16,TRBJ1-3,TRBV28,TRBD1,few,TGTGCCAGCAGGGTTCCGGGACAGGGCTCTGGAAACACCATATATTTT,CASRVPGQGSGNTIYF
15,TRBJ1-4,TRBV12-3/TRBV12-4,TRBD1,few,TGTGCCAGCAGTGCTTCCGGGACAGGGAATGAAAAACTGTTTTTT,CASSASGTGNEKLFF
14,TRBJ1-1,TRBV7-9,.,few,TGTGCCAGCAGCTTAGCGCCTAGGGCCACTGAAGCTTTCTTT,CASSLAPRATEAFF
12,TRBJ2-1,TRBV5-1,.,.,TGCGCCAGCAGCTTGGATACGGTAGGGCAGTTCTTC,CASSLDTVGQFF
17,TRBJ2-2,TRBV6-1,TRBD2,.,TGTGCCAGCAGCGCTGGACTAGCGGGGGGCAGGCCCGGGGAGCTGTTTTTT,CASSAGLAGGRPGELFF
15,TRBJ1-1,TRBV28,.,.,TGTGCCAGCAGTCTAACACGGGGGGGTGGTACTGAAGCTTTCTTT,CASSLTRGGGTEAFF
15,TRBJ1-4,TRBV6-2/TRBV6-3,.,.,TGTGCCAGCAGTTACCTGGACAGCATTAATGAAAAACTGTTTTTT,CASSYLDSINEKLFF
13,TRBJ2-2,TRBV12-3/TRBV12-4,TRBD2,few,TGTGCCAGCACCGTGGGCGGGGGCGGGGAGCTGTTTTTT,CASTVGGGGELFF
17,TRBJ2-2,TRBV6-5,.,few,TGTGCCAGCAGGACACTCTTTTCCACATCGAACACCGGGGAGCTGTTTTTT,CASRTLFSTSNTGELFF
15,TRBJ1-5,TRBV7-8,TRBD1,many,TGTGCCAGCAGTCTCCGGGACAGGGGGAATCAGCCCCAGCATTTT,CASSLRDRGNQPQHF
13,TRBJ1-2,TRBV9,.,.,TGTGCCAGCAGCCAGGCCGCGCAGGATGGCTACACCTTC,CASSQAAQDGYTF
15,TRBJ2-1,TRBV10-3,.,.,TGTGCCATCAGTGATGTCGGAAACTCCTACAATGAGCAGTTCTTC,CAISDVGNSYNEQFF
18,TRBJ2-1,TRBV7-9,.,.,TGTGCCAGCAGCTTAGCCGTAAGCGGCGCAGGGTCATACAATGAGCAGTTCTTC,CASSLAVSGAGSYNEQFF
17,TRBJ1-2,TRBV7-9,TRBD1,.,TGTGCCAGCAGCTCGAACAGGGGATCGGAGCCGAACTATGGCTACACCTTC,CASSSNRGSEPNYGYTF
14,TRBJ1-1,TRBV27,.,once,TGTGCCAGCAGTCCGGCCCTATTGAACACTGAAGCTTTCTTT,CASSPALLNTEAFF
17,TRBJ2-2,TRBV15,.,few,TGTGCCACCAGCAGAGTTCCTACGACAGCGAACACCGGGGAGCTGTTTTTT,CATSRVPTTANTGELFF
14,TRBJ2-7,TRBV7-2,.,many,TGTGCCAGCAGCACCCGGTCTCGAGGCTACGAGCAGTACTTC,CASSTRSRGYEQYF
12,TRBJ2-1,TRBV23-1,.,.,TGCGCCAGCAGTCAGCTACTCTCCGAGCAGTTCTTC,CASSQLLSEQFF
15,TRBJ1-2,TRBV19,TRBD1,few,TGTGCCAGTAGTAACACAGGGGACGGTAACTATGGCTACACCTTC,CASSNTGDGNYGYTF
16,TRBJ1-5,TRBV6-8,TRBD1,few,TGTGCCAGCGCTAACCTTGTGACAGGGGGCGTTCAGCCCCAGCATTTT,CASANLVTGGVQPQHF
17,TRBJ2-3,TRBV6-2/TRBV6-3,TRBD2,.,TGTGCCAGCAGTTACTCGAGGGCGGGGGAAATCACAGATACGCAGTATTTT,CASSYSRAGEITDTQYF
15,TRBJ2-3,TRBV28,.,many,TGTGCCAGCAGCAACAGGGACACCAAGGGAGATACGCAGTATTTT,CASSNRDTKGDTQYF
11,TRBJ2-5,TRBV15,.,few,TGTGCCACCAGCGGAGGACTGGCCCAGTACTTC,CATSGGLAQYF
15,TRBJ2-1,TRBV11-2,.,.,TGTGCCACTTCCCCGGACCGCAGAGGATACAATGAGCAGTTCTTC,CATSPDRRGYNEQFF
18,TRBJ1-1,TRBV3-1,TRBD1,.,TGTGCCAGCAGCCATGACCGGGACAGGGGGGATATGGACACTGAAGCTTTCTTT,CASSHDRDRGDMDTEAFF
17,TRBJ1-2,TRBV6-4,TRBD1,few,TGTGCCAGCAGTGCCTGGGGGACAGGGGGCTCTCGGGGCGGCTACACCTTC,CASSAWGTGGSRGGYTF
15,TRBJ1-1,TRBV12-3/TRBV12-4,TRBD1,few,TGTGCCAGCATCAACCGGACAGGGCTGAACACTGAAGCTTTCTTT,CASINRTGLNTEAFF
15,TRBJ1-1,TRBV28,.,.,TGTGCCAGCAGTTTATTATTGGGGCAAGGGACTGAAGCTTTCTTT,CASSLLLGQGTEAFF
15,TRBJ1-4,TRBV6-5,.,.,TGTGCCAGCAGTTACTCGGGCTCCGGTAGTGAAAAACTGTTTTTT,CASSYSGSGSEKLFF
17,TRBJ2-3,TRBV19,TRBD2,few,TGTGCCAGTAGTGATAGGACTAGCGGGGGTGGCACAGATACGCAGTATTTT,CASSDRTSGGGTDTQYF
15,TRBJ2-1,TRBV27,.,few,TGTGCCAGCAGTTCTTCCGAGGTCTCCTACAATGAGCAGTTCTTC,CASSSSEVSYNEQFF
11,TRBJ1-4,TRBV20-1,.,.,TGCAGTGCTAGAACCGGGGCCGAACTGTTTTTT,CSARTGAELFF
14,TRBJ1-1,TRBV28,.,once,TGTGCCAGCATCCAGGCGGTGGCGAACACTGAAGCTTTCTTT,CASIQAVANTEAFF
14,TRBJ2-7,TRBV7-6,TRBD2,many,TGTGCCAGCAGAGAGGGCGGGGGGTCCTACGAGCAGTACTTC,CASREGGGSYEQYF
14,TRBJ1-1,TRBV6-5,.,few,TGTGCCAGCAGTTACTTTGGACCGGCCACTGAAGCTTTCTTT,CASSYFGPATEAFF
16,TRBJ2-3,TRBV20-1,TRBD2,few,TGCAGTGCTAGGGGAGGGGGACTAGCGGGTTTAGATACGCAGTATTTT,CSARGGGLAGLDTQYF
12,TRBJ2-7,TRBV7-9,.,.,TGTGCCAGCAGTCCAGCGAACTACGAGCAGTACTTC,CASSPANYEQYF